This TCR beta chain was sequenced for a study of CD8 T cells in Susac syndrome. Sequencing of TCR beta was performed on blood CD8+ T cells and on blood CD4+ T cells. cDNA came from about 0.5 to 1 ug RNA primed by random hexamers. TCRdb recomputed calls from the immunoSEQ multiplex PCR reads with MiXCR, one row per CDR3 protein. Found here are under 150,000 distinct CDR3 sequences, less than 95% of them singletons; the top ten hold 0.095% to 0.15%. The sample taken for sequencing was CD4+ T cells from PBMCs. This receptor was obtained from a human donor with multiple sclerosis.

This CDR3 reads CASSPPTGDYTEAFF. Written as DNA, the CDR3 is TGTGCCAGCTCACCACCGACAGGGGATTACACTGAAGCTTTCTTT. The rearrangement uses TRBV18 and TRBJ1-1; 8 bases align to TRBD1. The CDR3 contains 15 residues. Germline V gene lookup returns CDR1 KGHSH and CDR2 LQKENI. The V and J ends lost 0 bases and 3 bases, in that order; junction bases with no gene match: 3.